The 26 T cell receptor beta chains below all came from one sample that was sequenced in a study of cytomegalovirus exposure and HLA in healthy donors (dated by TCRdb to about 2017). Receptor amplification or capture employed the immunoSEQ multiplex PCR assay. The multiplex PCR relied on a mix of 60 forward primers for TCR Vbeta segments and 13 reverse primers for TCR Jbeta segments. TCRdb holds this immuneACCESS table with in-frame rearrangements only. Some clones are missing; in checked studies, unresolved V genes explain under half, and the rest has no known cause. The record for this sample contains some 110,000 clones. The ten largest clones take up 2% to 2.5% of the sample. The sequenced sample consisted of PBMCs. The receptor set was obtained from a man aged 35-49 years in good health and CMV-seronegative.

V and J are TRBV7-6 and TRBJ2-5; D may be TRBD2 (5 bases). Between the trimmed V and J ends, which lost 3 bases and 4 bases, there was a span of 15 bases. Germline V gene lookup returns CDR1 SGHVS and CDR2 FNYEAQ. The CDR3 is 15 residues long. The CDR3 reads CASSLGPREGETQYF. The DNA of the CDR3 is TGTGCCAGCAGCTTGGGCCCCAGAGAGGGAGAGACCCAGTACTTC.

The chain combines TRBV5-1 with TRBJ2-7; 10 nucleotides line up with TRBD2. CDR3 length: 15 amino acids. V shed 2 bases, J shed 1 base, and the junction held 3 bases outside the gene matches. The germline CDR1 and CDR2 sequences are SGHRS and YFSETQ. CDR3 in DNA: TGCGCCAGCAGCTTTGGACTAGCGGATTCCTACGAGCAGTACTTC. Protein: CASSFGLADSYEQYF.

As for this clone: Mismatch with germline at one junction end may stem from a read error. The rearrangement joins TRBV2 to TRBJ2-3; D uncertain. Germline CDR1 reads SNHLY; CDR2 reads FYNNEI. The length of the CDR3 is 13 residues. CDR3 sequence: CASGDFYTDTQYF. CDR3 coding DNA: TGTGCCAGCGGTGACTTCTACACAGATACGCAGTATTTT.

In nucleotides, the CDR3 is TGTGCCAGCAGCCCCGGGGGGCAGGGAGAGACCCAGTACTTC. Translation: CASSPGGQGETQYF. This rearrangement joins TRBV11-2 to TRBJ2-5, with D maybe TRBD2 (7 bases). The CDR3 extends over 14 amino acids. The V and J ends lost 5 bases and 4 bases respectively, with 14 bases between them. CDR1 and CDR2 from the germline V gene are SGHAT and FQNNGV.

The chain combines TRBV28 with TRBJ1-2; 7 bases are shared with TRBD1. Losses at the gene ends were 5 bases for V and 4 bases for J; bases not matched to a gene: 4. CDR1 is MDHEN and CDR2 is SYDVKM in the germline V gene. This CDR3 has 13 amino acids. The CDR3 DNA reads TGTGCCAGCAGTCCCGGACAGGTCTATGGCTACACCTTC. It yields the protein CASSPGQVYGYTF.

The chain has TRBV27 and TRBJ2-7; 9 bases line up with TRBD2. The V segment lost 5 bases and the J segment 5 bases; nucleotides outside the gene matches: 10. The CDR3 sequence is 15 residues long. CDR1 and CDR2 (germline): MNHEY, SMNVEV (reference sequence). The CDR3: CASSIPGLAIHEQYF. The CDR3, as DNA: TGTGCCAGCAGTATACCGGGACTAGCCATCCACGAGCAGTACTTC.

The chain uses TRBV14 and TRBJ1-1; 8 positions match TRBD1. The germline gives CDR1 SGHDN, CDR2 FVKESK. J gave up 1 base and V 1 base, and 11 bases lay outside the gene matches. There are 18 residues in the CDR3. Here the CDR3 reads CASSQASDAGQGNTEAFF. DNA for the CDR3: TGTGCCAGCAGCCAAGCCTCTGATGCCGGACAGGGGAACACTGAAGCTTTCTTT.

This chain uses TRBV6-6 with TRBJ2-1; D possibly corresponds to TRBD2 (6 bases). CDR1 and CDR2 (germline): MNHNY, SVGAGI (reference sequence). With 0 bases removed from V and 5 bases from J, the gap between germline ends came to 11 bases. This CDR3 region has 15 residues. CDR3 bases: TGTGCCAGCAGTTACTCGGGAGGCCCTCACAATGAGCAGTTCTTC. It codes for CASSYSGGPHNEQFF.

This chain uses TRBV5-7 with TRBJ2-7; tentative D call: TRBD2 (5 bases). TRBV5-7 is given ORF status, its function remaining uncertain. V was cut by 0 bases and J by 0 bases, with 7 bases left in between. The CDR3 totals 14 residues. CDR3: CASSLGGPSYEQYF. In DNA, the CDR3 is TGTGCCAGCAGCTTGGGCGGGCCCTCCTACGAGCAGTACTTC.

V gene TRBV6-1 combines with J gene TRBJ1-2, with TRBD1 matching over 9 bases. There are 14 residues in the CDR3. The V gene end was trimmed by 5 bases and the J gene end by 2 bases; junction bases not matched to a gene: 3. In germline, CDR1 is MNHNS, CDR2 SASEGT. Here the CDR3 DNA reads TGTGCCAGCAGTAGACAGGGGGACAACTATGGCTACACCTTC. Its translation is CASSRQGDNYGYTF.

J is TRBJ2-7 and V is TRBV7-9, with 9 bases that match TRBD2. There are 16 residues in the CDR3. The germline gives CDR1 SEHNR, CDR2 FQNEAQ (reference sequence). With 5 bases clipped from V and 7 bases from J, the junction kept 15 bases outside the gene matches. In DNA form, the CDR3 reads TGTGCCAGCAGCCCTCCGACCCGCGGGAGGGCCATTGAGCAGTACTTC. It is translated as CASSPPTRGRAIEQYF.

The CDR3 spells CASSTRLAGGTSSYEQYF. The CDR3 coding sequence is TGTGCCAGTAGTACCCGACTAGCGGGCGGCACTAGCTCCTACGAGCAGTACTTC. The rearrangement joins TRBV19 to TRBJ2-7; 10 nucleotides line up with TRBD2. Germline CDR1 LNHDA, CDR2 SQIVND (reference sequence). With 4 bases clipped from V and 0 bases from J, the junction kept 12 bases outside the gene matches. This CDR3 contains 18 residues. The full variable domain, rest sourced from reference TRBV19 and TRBJ2-7, is DGGITQSPKYLFRKEGQNVTLSCEQNLNHDAMYWYRQDPGQGLRLIYYSQIVNDFQKGDIAEGYSVSREKKESFPLTVTSAQKNPTAFYLCASSTRLAGGTSSYEQYFGPGTRLTVT.

The chain couples TRBV7-9 to TRBJ2-2; TRBD1 aligns across 7 bases. J was trimmed by 8 bases and V by 3 bases; bases with no gene match: 6. The CDR3 extends over 14 amino acids. Germline V CDR1 and CDR2: SEHNR, FQNEAQ (reference sequence). CDR3 nucleotide sequence: TGTGCCAGCAGCTTTTTAACAGGGGAAGGGGAGCTGTTTTTT. Translating it yields CASSFLTGEGELFF.

This rearrangement joins TRBV25-1 to TRBJ2-7; a weak D match, TRBD1 (5 bases). Germline values: CDR1 MGHDK, CDR2 SYGVNS. V lost 6 bases and J 6 bases, leaving 18 bases between the germline ends. CDR3 length: 14 amino acids. Written as DNA, the CDR3 is TGTGCCAGCAGACCCCAGGGTTTTTATTTCGAGCAGTACTTC. Its translation: CASRPQGFYFEQYF.

The chain combines TRBV11-3 with TRBJ2-7; 7 bases match TRBD1. The junction had 12 bases not matched to a gene; V was cut back by 5 bases and J by 2 bases. Germline V gene lookup returns CDR1 SGHNT and CDR2 YENEEA. The CDR3 contains 16 residues. This CDR3 reads CASSREGQGVAYEQYF. The CDR3 DNA follows: TGTGCCAGCAGCCGAGAGGGCCAGGGGGTGGCCTACGAGCAGTACTTC.

The rearrangement links TRBV6-6 to TRBJ2-7; TRBD1 might be the D (5 bases). Germline values: CDR1 MNHNY, CDR2 SVGAGI (reference sequence). CDR3 length equals 13 residues. Trimming shortened V by 7 bases and J by 3 bases, and 13 bases separated the two germline ends. In nucleotides, the CDR3 is TGTGCCAGCACCAAGGGGCTAAACTACGAGCAGTACTTC. As protein: CASTKGLNYEQYF.

The chain has TRBV30 and TRBJ1-3, with D unclear. This CDR3 spans 14 amino acids. Per the germline V gene, CDR1 is GTSNPN and CDR2 is SVGIG (reference sequence). V lost 1 base, J lost 2 bases, and 9 bases lay in between. The CDR3, as DNA: TGTGCCTGGAGTGCCATGGCGGCTGGAAACACCATATATTTT. Protein: CAWSAMAAGNTIYF.

The chain joins TRBV6-5 to TRBJ2-5; 7 bases are shared with TRBD1. Germline loops: CDR1 MNHEY, CDR2 SVGAGI. The CDR3 runs 15 residues. Losses at the gene ends were 5 bases for V and 4 bases for J; bases not matched to a gene: 10. CDR3 coding DNA: TGTGCCAGCAGTCAGACAGGGCTTAGTGGAGAGACCCAGTACTTC. Translation gives CASSQTGLSGETQYF.

The chain carries TRBV29-1 and TRBJ1-2; maybe TRBD1 (6 bases). This CDR3 has 12 amino acids. Germline V lookup: CDR1 SQVTM, CDR2 ANQGSEA. Trimming took 3 bases from V and 5 from J, leaving 10 bases between them. CDR3: CSVDRTGYGYTF. The CDR3, as DNA: TGCAGCGTTGATAGAACAGGGTATGGCTACACCTTC.

The rearrangement uses TRBV27 and TRBJ2-3; TRBD2 is a possible D gene (6 bases). Germline V gene data show CDR1 as MNHEY and CDR2 as SMNVEV (reference sequence). V lost 4 bases and J 5 bases, leaving 16 bases between the germline ends. The CDR3 spans 15 residues. CDR3 DNA: TGTGCCAGCAGTTCACCCCGAGGCGGGAAAGATACGCAGTATTTT. Its protein is CASSSPRGGKDTQYF.

The rearrangement uses TRBV7-3 and TRBJ2-1; possible D gene TRBD2, 5 bases. Trimming pared 3 bases from V and 8 bases from J, leaving 11 bases between. The CDR3 extends over 13 amino acids. Germline assignment: CDR1 SGHTA and CDR2 FQGTGA. The CDR3 DNA sequence: TGTGCCAGCAGCTTCACTAGAGCCCATGAGCAGTTCTTC. It yields the protein CASSFTRAHEQFF.

The chain recombines TRBV30 with TRBJ2-1; D remains unclear. The V end was cut by 4 bases, the J end by 0 bases, with 10 bases between. Germline assignment: CDR1 GTSNPN and CDR2 SVGIG (reference sequence). CDR3 length: 14 residues. Here the CDR3 DNA reads TGTGCCTGGATTGAACAGAGCTCCTACAATGAGCAGTTCTTC. This encodes CAWIEQSSYNEQFF. The entire variable domain, with the rest obtained from reference TRBV30 and TRBJ2-1, is as follows: SQTIHQWPATLVQPVGSPLSLECTVEGTSNPNLYWYRQAAGRGLQLLFYSVGIGQISSEVPQNLSASRPQDRQFILSSKKLLLSDSGFYLCAWIEQSSYNEQFFGPGTRLTVL.

V is TRBV6-1 and J is TRBJ2-1, with 11 nucleotides matching TRBD2. This CDR3 is built from 15 residues. V trimming: 6 bases; J trimming: 2 bases; junction bases outside the gene matches: 3. Germline V gives CDR1 MNHNS, CDR2 SASEGT. The CDR3 coding sequence is TGTGCCAGCAGGGAGGGACTAGCGGCCTACAATGAGCAGTTCTTC. Protein product: CASREGLAAYNEQFF.

V is TRBV9 and J is TRBJ1-3, with D hard to call. CDR3 size: 16 residues. The ends were cut back, 4 bases at V and 0 bases at J, with 14 bases in the middle. The germline V gene has CDR1 SGDLS and CDR2 YYNGEE. The CDR3 sequence: CASSPTSDYSGNTIYF. In DNA form, the CDR3 reads TGTGCCAGCAGCCCGACCAGCGACTACTCTGGAAACACCATATATTTT.

The chain recombines TRBV30 with TRBJ2-3, with D perhaps matching TRBD2 (5 bases). Germline values: CDR1 GTSNPN, CDR2 SVGIG (reference sequence). This CDR3 is built from 16 residues. Trimming cost V 3 bases and J 3 bases, with 19 bases left between them. The CDR3 sequence: CAWSAKTSPFTDTQYF. The DNA of the CDR3 is TGTGCCTGGAGCGCCAAAACTAGTCCCTTTACAGATACGCAGTATTTT.

The genes are TRBV4-1 and TRBJ1-2, with a weak D call TRBD1 (6 bases). Trimming cost V 1 base and J 3 bases, with 9 bases left between them. The CDR3 sequence is 14 residues long. Looked up from germline, CDR1 is MGHRA and CDR2 is YSYEKL. CDR3 sequence (DNA): TGCGCCAGCAGCCAAGTTGCAGGGGACTATGGCTACACCTTC. The encoded protein is CASSQVAGDYGYTF.